These 19 T cell receptor beta chains were all obtained from the same sample, sequenced in a study of cytomegalovirus exposure and HLA in healthy donors. Amplification used 60 Vbeta primers and 13 Jbeta primers. The protocol was immunoSEQ multiplex PCR, while the TCRdb copy is restricted to in-frame clones and leaves out a portion. The sample consists of roughly 180,000 clones, approximately 85% of them appearing once. The sequenced sample was PBMCs. The receptors were gathered from a man between 18 and 35 years old in good health and CMV-seropositive.

In its sample, this clone was seen once. This rearrangement joins TRBV7-2 to TRBJ2-3; 7 nucleotides agree with TRBD1. V was pared by 5 bases and J by 4 bases, with 6 bases of the junction left unmatched. The CDR3 runs to 14 residues. Germline assignment: CDR1 SGHTA and CDR2 FQGNSA. The CDR3, as DNA: TGTGCCAGCAGCCCGAACAGGGGCCCAGATACGCAGTATTTT. Its protein is CASSPNRGPDTQYF. The variable domain in full, with the rest retrieved from reference TRBV7-2 and TRBJ2-3, is GAGVSQSPSNKVTEKGKDVELRCDPISGHTALYWYRQSLGQGLEFLIYFQGNSAPDKSGLPSDRFSAERTGGSVSTLTIQRTQQEDSAVYLCASSPNRGPDTQYFGPGTRLTVL.

This chain uses TRBV6-6 with TRBJ1-1, with a tentative D call TRBD1 (5 bases). CDR1 and CDR2 (germline): MNHNY, SVGAGI (reference sequence). The CDR3 sequence is 15 residues long. Trimming stripped 5 bases from V and 0 bases from J, with 13 bases between. CDR3 amino acids: CASSLDRAMNTEAFF. DNA for the CDR3: TGTGCCAGCAGTCTTGACAGAGCCATGAACACTGAAGCTTTCTTT.

For this clone: Different DNA sequences within this sample yield the same CDR3. This chain joins TRBV9 and TRBJ2-2; possible D gene TRBD2, 6 bases. V was clipped by 2 bases and J by 1 base, with 6 bases between them. CDR1 SGDLS and CDR2 YYNGEE come from the germline V gene. The CDR3 contains 14 residues. The CDR3 nucleotides read TGTGCCAGCAGCGTGGGGGGGAACACCGGGGAGCTGTTTTTT. Its translation: CASSVGGNTGELFF.

The chain has TRBV11-2 and TRBJ2-7; TRBD1 agrees at 7 bases. The CDR3 covers 14 residues. Germline loops: CDR1 SGHAT, CDR2 FQNNGV. Trimming removed 5 bases from V and 3 bases from J; junction bases left unmatched: 7. CDR3 sequence: CASSPTGLRYEQYF. The CDR3 DNA reads as TGTGCCAGCAGCCCGACAGGGTTACGCTACGAGCAGTACTTC.

The V gene is TRBV19, the J gene TRBJ1-4, with D possibly matching TRBD1 (6 bases). The CDR3 is 13 residues long. Per the germline V gene, CDR1 is LNHDA and CDR2 is SQIVND (reference sequence). The ends were cut back, 9 bases at V and 3 bases at J, with 11 bases in the middle. The CDR3 here is CASKRTANEKLFF. The DNA for the CDR3 is TGTGCCAGCAAGAGGACAGCTAATGAAAAACTGTTTTTT.

V gene TRBV10-1 combines with J gene TRBJ2-3; 10 positions match TRBD2. Losses at the gene ends were 3 bases for V and 6 bases for J; bases not matched to a gene: 6. Per the germline V gene, CDR1 is WNHNN and CDR2 is SYGVQD (reference sequence). There are 15 residues in the CDR3. In nucleotides, the CDR3 is TGCGCCAGCAGTGAAGTAGCGGGGGGCCCGGATACGCAGTATTTT. This sequence encodes CASSEVAGGPDTQYF.

This rearrangement joins TRBV7-9 to TRBJ2-7, with TRBD2 as a possible D gene (5 bases). The CDR3 sequence is 12 residues long. Trimming shortened V by 3 bases and J by 7 bases, and 10 bases separated the two germline ends. CDR1 SEHNR and CDR2 FQNEAQ come from the germline V gene (reference sequence). The CDR3 DNA reads as TGTGCCAGCAGCTTTCGATCGGGAGAGCAGTACTTC. It yields the protein CASSFRSGEQYF.

The chain combines TRBV11-3 with TRBJ2-1, with TRBD1 matching over 9 bases. Germline V gene data show CDR1 as SGHNT and CDR2 as YENEEA. This CDR3 is 17 amino acids long. V lost 4 bases, J lost 4 bases, and 11 bases stayed unmatched. The DNA of the CDR3 is TGTGCCAGCAGCTCACTGTACCGACAGGGGGGATACAATGAGCAGTTCTTC. Protein sequence: CASSSLYRQGGYNEQFF. Full variable domain (remainder filled in from reference TRBV11-3 and TRBJ2-1): EAGVVQSPRYKIIEKKQPVAFWCNPISGHNTLYWYLQNLGQGPELLIRYENEEAVDDSQLPKDRFSAERLKGVDSTLKIQPAELGDSAVYLCASSSLYRQGGYNEQFFGPGTRLTVL.

This clone appeared a few times. The V gene is TRBV7-9, the J gene TRBJ1-1; TRBD1 matches 12 bases. V shed 5 bases and J 6 bases; nucleotides not matched to a gene: 7. The CDR3 runs to 15 residues. Per the germline V gene, CDR1 is SEHNR and CDR2 is FQNEAQ (reference sequence). DNA for the CDR3: TGTGCCAGCAGCGGGTCCGGGACAGGGGGCCCTGAAGCTTTCTTT. Protein: CASSGSGTGGPEAFF. Filled out from reference TRBV7-9 and TRBJ1-1, the complete variable domain reads DTGVSQNPRHKITKRGQNVTFRCDPISEHNRLYWYRQTLGQGPEFLTYFQNEAQLEKSRLLSDRFSAERPKGSFSTLEIQRTEQGDSAMYLCASSGSGTGGPEAFFGQGTRLTVV.

The chain couples TRBV6-1 to TRBJ2-2; TRBD2 aligns across 7 bases. The CDR3 runs 15 residues. Trimming took 5 bases from V and 7 from J; bases not matched to a gene: 10. Germline V CDR1 and CDR2: MNHNS, SASEGT. The CDR3 here is CASSRQGTIGGELFF. CDR3 in DNA: TGTGCCAGCAGTCGACAAGGGACTATAGGCGGGGAGCTGTTTTTT.

This chain links TRBV6-5 with TRBJ1-3; D ambiguous. The CDR3 runs to 15 residues. Deletions cut 5 bases from V and 3 bases from J, with 14 bases between. The V gene's germline CDR1 is MNHEY and CDR2 SVGAGI. The CDR3 loop reads CASSVVPQVGNTIYF. The CDR3, as DNA: TGTGCCAGCAGTGTTGTGCCGCAGGTTGGAAACACCATATATTTT.

Notes on this clone: Germline and junction disagree at one end, which may indicate a read error. The genes are TRBV9 and TRBJ2-7; D gene uncertain. The CDR3 is 14 residues long. The germline V gene encodes CDR1 SGDLS and CDR2 YYNGEE. CDR3 DNA sequence: TGTGTCAGCAGCGTAGGTGGCTTCTCCTACGAGCAGTACTTC. Translation: CVSSVGGFSYEQYF.

This chain connects TRBV2 to TRBJ1-1; no definite D call. The CDR3 is 14 amino acids. Trimming cost V 7 bases and J 4 bases, with 16 bases left between them. Germline assignment: CDR1 SNHLY and CDR2 FYNNEI. CDR3 protein: CASKVQRASTEAFF. The CDR3 DNA reads TGTGCCAGCAAAGTACAGAGGGCTAGCACTGAAGCTTTCTTT. Full variable domain (remainder filled in from reference TRBV2 and TRBJ1-1): EPEVTQTPSHQVTQMGQEVILRCVPISNHLYFYWYRQILGQKVEFLVSFYNNEISEKSEIFDDQFSVERPDGSNFTLKIRSTKLEDSAMYFCASKVQRASTEAFFGQGTRLTVV.

The chain is built from TRBV6-5 and TRBJ2-7; D is ambiguous. The V and J ends lost 0 bases and 7 bases respectively, with 19 bases between them. The CDR3 runs 16 residues. Germline values: CDR1 MNHEY, CDR2 SVGAGI. The CDR3: CASSYSRKRVPREQYF. DNA of the CDR3: TGTGCCAGCAGTTACTCGAGGAAACGGGTTCCTAGGGAGCAGTACTTC.

The V and J genes are TRBV19 and TRBJ1-1; 7 nucleotides agree with TRBD1. The CDR3 consists of 20 residues. V was pared by 7 bases and J by 3 bases, with 26 bases of the junction left unmatched. Germline lookup yields CDR1 LNHDA and CDR2 SQIVND (reference sequence). This CDR3 reads CASKKTGASGAVGLDTEAFF. The DNA of the CDR3 is TGTGCCAGTAAAAAAACAGGGGCCTCAGGAGCTGTGGGTTTGGACACTGAAGCTTTCTTT.

This CDR3 is CASSYSNSIEAFF. The CDR3 nucleotides read TGTGCCAGCAGTTACTCTAACAGCATAGAAGCTTTCTTT. V usage is TRBV6-6 and J usage is TRBJ1-1; D uncertain. Trimming took 0 bases from V and 8 from J, leaving 10 bases between them. Germline V gene lookup returns CDR1 MNHNY and CDR2 SVGAGI (reference sequence). This CDR3 region has 13 residues.

The chain recombines TRBV2 with TRBJ2-3, with 7 bases fitting TRBD1. The length of the CDR3 is 15 residues. V shed 6 bases and J 0 bases; nucleotides not matched to a gene: 6. The germline V gene has CDR1 SNHLY and CDR2 FYNNEI. This CDR3 is CASRGPGQSTDTQYF. Here the CDR3 DNA reads TGTGCCAGCAGGGGTCCGGGACAGAGCACAGATACGCAGTATTTT.

This clone was seen more than once but under ten times. The V and J genes are TRBV4-1 and TRBJ1-4; TRBD1 might be the D (6 bases). The CDR3 spans 17 residues. Trimming shortened V by 2 bases and J by 5 bases, and 18 bases separated the two germline ends. Germline CDR1 reads MGHRA; CDR2 reads YSYEKL. The CDR3 reads CASSQSSTGNVNEKLFF. The DNA for the CDR3 is TGCGCCAGCAGCCAATCGAGTACAGGGAACGTAAATGAAAAACTGTTTTTT.

Comment on this clone: Compared with germline, one end of the junction differs, possibly owing to a read error. The chain uses TRBV5-1 and TRBJ2-1; 9 bases agree with TRBD1. Germline V gives CDR1 SGHRS, CDR2 YFSETQ. The CDR3 extends over 15 amino acids. CDR3 sequence: CAGSSEGTGYNEQFF. CDR3 in DNA: TGCGCCGGCAGCTCGGAGGGGACAGGGTACAATGAGCAGTTCTTC.